The 3 T cell receptor beta chains reported below all come from one sample, sequenced in a study of memory CD4+ T cells and cytomegalovirus serostatus. The sort gate was single viable CD3+CD4+CD8-CD45RO+ cells for memory CD4+ T cells. Repertoires were generated with immunoSEQ multiplex PCR, while TCRdb's copy carries only in-frame clones and drops some. The sample consists of roughly 45,000 clones, 65% to 80% of them appearing once. Specimen: memory CD4+ T cells from blood. The source of these receptors is an adult in good health and CMV-seronegative.

This clone was recorded a few times. J is TRBJ2-3 and V is TRBV5-6; the match to TRBD2 covers 16 bases. This CDR3 contains 17 residues. Germline V gene data show CDR1 as SGHDT and CDR2 as YYEEEE. V gave up 4 bases and J gave up 2 bases; unmatched junction bases: 4. The CDR3 DNA reads as TGTGCCAGCAGCATGGGACTAGCGGGGGGGACCACAGATACGCAGTATTTT. Translating it yields CASSMGLAGGTTDTQYF.

This clone was seen only a few times. The V gene is TRBV6-1, the J gene TRBJ2-6; D not resolved. V lost 6 bases and J 5 bases, leaving 11 bases between the germline ends. The CDR3 extends over 14 amino acids. The germline V gene has CDR1 MNHNS and CDR2 SASEGT. The CDR3 loop is CASREPLRANVLTF. The CDR3 DNA is TGTGCCAGCAGGGAGCCCCTAAGGGCCAACGTCCTGACTTTC.

The rearrangement joins TRBV5-1 to TRBJ1-1; no clear D gene. Germline V gene sequence: CDR1 SGHRS, CDR2 YFSETQ. There are 14 residues in the CDR3. Trimming removed 1 base at V and 4 bases at J, with 11 bases between. The CDR3, as DNA: TGCGCCAGCAGCTTGTCAGGCGGTCGCACTGAAGCTTTCTTT. Its protein product is CASSLSGGRTEAFF. Combining the CDR3 with reference TRBV5-1 and TRBJ1-1 gives the whole variable domain KAGVTQTPRYLIKTRGQQVTLSCSPISGHRSVSWYQQTPGQGLQFLFEYFSETQRNKGNFPGRFSGRQFSNSRSEMNVSTLELGDSALYLCASSLSGGRTEAFFGQGTRLTVV.